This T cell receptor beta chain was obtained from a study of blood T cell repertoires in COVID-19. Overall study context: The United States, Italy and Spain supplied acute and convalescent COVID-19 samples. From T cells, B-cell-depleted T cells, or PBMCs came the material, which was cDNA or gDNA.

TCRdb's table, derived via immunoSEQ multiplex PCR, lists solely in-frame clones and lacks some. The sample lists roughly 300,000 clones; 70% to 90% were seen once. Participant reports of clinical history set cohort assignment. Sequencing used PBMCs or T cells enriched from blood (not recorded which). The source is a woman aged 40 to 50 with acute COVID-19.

CDR3 sequence (DNA): TGTGCCACCAGTGATTTCAGCGGGGCCGCAGATACGCAGTATTTT. Its protein is CATSDFSGAADTQYF. The chain carries TRBV24-1 and TRBJ2-3; the match to TRBD2 covers 7 bases. V shed 1 base, J shed 4 bases, and the junction held 4 bases outside the gene matches. This CDR3 spans 15 amino acids. CDR1 is KGHDR, CDR2 SFDVKD, per germline.